What follows are 30 T cell receptor beta chains derived from one specimen sequenced in a study of response to subunit inactivated influenza vaccine (dated by TCRdb to 2017 to 2018). The receptor library was made with RT-PCR. The listed sequencing device is Illumina HiSeq 2500. TCRdb's own reprocessing of the public reads used fastp at Q25 and MiXCR and kept productive beta chains. When rows share a CDR3 protein, they turn into one entry using the most common DNA and genes. Present in this sample are approximately 700,000 distinct CDR3 sequences, approximately 14% of which were seen just once. Clones ranked in the top ten supply under 14% of the sample. This sample comprised PBMCs from blood, obtained approximately 13 days after vaccination. The origin of the receptors is a man between 50 and 59 years old who received an inactivated influenza vaccine. Donor details come from another sample of the same person, matched by shared clones.

V is TRBV7-2 and J is TRBJ1-2, with D possibly TRBD1 on 5 matching bases. V gave up 5 bases and J gave up 0 bases, with 13 bases separating them. CDR3 length: 15 amino acids. Germline CDR1 reads SGHTA; CDR2 reads FQGNSA. The CDR3 nucleotides read TGTGCCAGCAGCCCCGCTGGGGGGACTAACTATGGCTACACCTTC. It yields the protein CASSPAGGTNYGYTF.

DNA for the CDR3: TGCAGTGCCGCGGGACTAGCGGACAATGAGCAGTTCTTC. Its translation is CSAAGLADNEQFF. The V and J genes are TRBV20-1 and TRBJ2-1; TRBD2 agrees at 11 bases. CDR1 is DFQATT, CDR2 SNEGSKA, per germline (reference sequence). Trimming removed 6 bases from V and 5 bases from J; junction bases left unmatched: 3. This CDR3 is 13 amino acids long.

J is TRBJ2-1 and V is TRBV7-2; TRBD2 is a possible D gene (5 bases). V was trimmed by 1 base and J by 9 bases, leaving 7 bases between them. There are 12 residues in the CDR3. Germline-derived CDR1 and CDR2 are SGHTA and FQGNSA. Here the CDR3 reads CASSLVLAEQFF. CDR3 nucleotides: TGTGCCAGCAGCTTAGTGCTAGCTGAGCAGTTCTTC. Combining the CDR3 with reference TRBV7-2 and TRBJ2-1 gives the whole variable domain GAGVSQSPSNKVTEKGKDVELRCDPISGHTALYWYRQSLGQGLEFLIYFQGNSAPDKSGLPSDRFSAERTGGSVSTLTIQRTQQEDSAVYLCASSLVLAEQFFGPGTRLTVL.

A few counts support this clonotype. The chain has TRBV20-1 and TRBJ1-6, with a weak D call TRBD1 (6 bases). V was clipped by 7 bases and J by 7 bases, with 14 bases between them. Germline assignment: CDR1 DFQATT and CDR2 SNEGSKA (reference sequence). CDR3 length: 13 residues. Here the CDR3 reads CSVQGPRNSPLHF. Written as DNA, the CDR3 is TGCAGTGTTCAGGGGCCCAGAAATTCACCCCTCCACTTT.

The rearrangement joins TRBV19 to TRBJ2-4; tentatively, D is TRBD2 (6 bases). The CDR3 runs 14 residues. The V gene's germline CDR1 is LNHDA and CDR2 SQIVND (reference sequence). The V end lost 8 bases, the J end lost 4 bases, and 15 bases lay between the germline ends. The CDR3 nucleotides read TGTGCCAGTGCCCCCCCCGGACTAAAAAACATTCAGTACTTC. Its protein product is CASAPPGLKNIQYF.

This clonotype turned up a few times. The rearrangement uses TRBV6-1 and TRBJ2-1; 16 bases map to TRBD2. The CDR3 has 16 residues. Trimming at V came to 6 bases and at J to 7 bases, leaving 6 bases not matched to a gene. Germline CDR1 is MNHNS and CDR2 is SASEGT. The CDR3 region is CASREGLAGGVNEQFF. The CDR3 nucleotides read TGTGCCAGCAGGGAGGGACTAGCGGGAGGGGTGAATGAGCAGTTCTTC.

The chain joins TRBV4-2 to TRBJ2-7; 9 positions agree with TRBD2. V trimming: 1 base; J trimming: 2 bases; junction bases outside the gene matches: 6. CDR3 length equals 16 residues. Germline lookup yields CDR1 LGHNA and CDR2 YNFKEQ. This CDR3 reads CASSQAWSSGTYEQYF. Written as DNA, the CDR3 is TGTGCCAGCAGCCAAGCATGGTCTAGCGGGACCTACGAGCAGTACTTC.

The rearrangement joins TRBV6-1 to TRBJ1-1; no clear D gene. The CDR3 spans 14 residues. The V end lost 6 bases, the J end lost 0 bases, and 11 bases lay between the germline ends. Germline values: CDR1 MNHNS, CDR2 SASEGT. The CDR3 loop is CASSSSGLNTEAFF. The CDR3 nucleotides are TGTGCCAGCAGCTCCAGCGGATTGAACACTGAAGCTTTCTTT.

There are many counts of this clonotype. This rearrangement joins TRBV10-3 to TRBJ2-7; D is unresolved. The CDR3 contains 12 residues. CDR1 is ENHRY, CDR2 SYGVKD, per germline. The ends were cut back, 6 bases at V and 2 bases at J, with 8 bases in the middle. The CDR3 region has the DNA TGTGCCATCAGCACCGGGCCCTACGAGCAGTACTTC. Its translation: CAISTGPYEQYF.

The CDR3 loop is CASKPGQGRRLVGPNEQFF. CDR3 bases: TGTGCCAGCAAGCCGGGACAGGGCAGGCGCCTAGTTGGGCCCAATGAGCAGTTCTTC. This sequence joins TRBV6-4 and TRBJ2-1, with TRBD1 identical over 9 bases. The CDR3 is 19 residues long. V lost 7 bases and J lost 6; bases outside the gene matches: 22. CDR1 and CDR2 from the germline V gene are MRHNA and SNTAGT.

This clonotype was recorded many times. The chain couples TRBV7-2 to TRBJ2-7, with D perhaps matching TRBD1 (6 bases). Germline CDR1 and CDR2: SGHTA and FQGNSA. Deletions cut 4 bases from V and 3 bases from J, with 13 bases between. The CDR3 totals 14 residues. This chain's CDR3 is CASSYRDNIYEQYF. The CDR3 DNA follows: TGTGCCAGCAGCTACCGGGACAACATCTACGAGCAGTACTTC. Filled out from reference TRBV7-2 and TRBJ2-7, the complete variable domain reads GAGVSQSPSNKVTEKGKDVELRCDPISGHTALYWYRQSLGQGLEFLIYFQGNSAPDKSGLPSDRFSAERTGGSVSTLTIQRTQQEDSAVYLCASSYRDNIYEQYFGPGTRLTVT.

The chain recombines TRBV6-5 with TRBJ2-5; 8 positions agree with TRBD1. CDR1 and CDR2 (germline): MNHEY, SVGAGI. This CDR3 is built from 15 residues. V was pared by 2 bases and J by 5 bases, with 7 bases of the junction left unmatched. Here the CDR3 DNA reads TGTGCCAGCAGTTACGAGACAGGGGTTGTGGAGACCCAGTACTTC. Its protein is CASSYETGVVETQYF.

In this sample, this clonotype turned up a few times. The chain carries TRBV2 and TRBJ1-1; TRBD1 aligns across 7 bases. Germline V gives CDR1 SNHLY, CDR2 FYNNEI. Losses at the gene ends were 4 bases for V and 7 bases for J; bases not matched to a gene: 6. The CDR3 is 13 residues long. The DNA of the CDR3 is TGTGCCAGCAGTGGCCAGGGGGGTTATGAAGCTTTCTTT. Translating it yields CASSGQGGYEAFF.

The CDR3 is CASSHSADLGPQHF. Here the CDR3 DNA reads TGTGCCAGCAGCCATTCTGCGGACCTGGGGCCCCAGCATTTT. The rearrangement links TRBV3-1 to TRBJ1-5, with D uncertain. Germline values: CDR1 LGHDT, CDR2 YNNKEL (reference sequence). The ends were cut back, 3 bases at V and 9 bases at J, with 15 bases in the middle. The CDR3 is made up of 14 amino acids.

The chain employs TRBV5-4 and TRBJ2-3; the match to TRBD2 covers 10 bases. The CDR3 is 14 residues long. V dropped 4 bases and J dropped 5; count of bases not matched to a gene: 4. CDR1 SGHNT and CDR2 YYREEE come from the germline V gene (reference sequence). In DNA, the CDR3 is TGTGCCAGCAGCAGCGGGGGGGCAATAGATACGCAGTATTTT. This sequence encodes CASSSGGAIDTQYF.

This rearrangement joins TRBV12-3 or TRBV12-4 to TRBJ2-5; D is unclear. The CDR3 contains 11 residues. V was pared by 3 bases and J by 7 bases, with 6 bases between. The CDR3 loop is CASSLIGTQYF. DNA for the CDR3: TGTGCCAGCAGTTTGATAGGGACCCAGTACTTC.

Many counts were recorded for this clonotype. The chain couples TRBV12-3 or TRBV12-4 to TRBJ2-7; D is perhaps TRBD2 (5 bases). The CDR3 is made up of 15 amino acids. Trimming took 1 base from V and 0 from J, leaving 10 bases between them. CDR3 amino acids: CASSLDGGYSYEQYF. The DNA for the CDR3 is TGTGCCAGCAGTTTAGATGGAGGATACTCCTACGAGCAGTACTTC.

This clonotype has at least ten counts. V is TRBV20-1 and J is TRBJ2-3; no firm D call. The CDR3 extends over 14 amino acids. V was shortened by 5 bases and J by 2 bases, with 14 bases between the two germline ends. Germline V lookup: CDR1 DFQATT, CDR2 SNEGSKA (reference sequence). The CDR3 here is CSALPSLHTDTQYF. Written as DNA, the CDR3 is TGCAGTGCTCTACCTAGTCTCCACACAGATACGCAGTATTTT.

The chain joins TRBV27 to TRBJ1-6; 9 bases align to TRBD1. V shed 5 bases, J shed 8 bases, and the junction held 10 bases outside the gene matches. Germline V gene lookup returns CDR1 MNHEY and CDR2 SMNVEV (reference sequence). The CDR3 runs to 16 residues. The CDR3 sequence: CASSLSGQGRHSPLHF. CDR3 DNA sequence: TGTGCCAGCAGTCTCTCGGGACAGGGAAGGCATTCACCCCTCCACTTT.

This clonotype has at least ten counts. CDR3: CASSLSGVRRDYSANEQFF. The CDR3 bases are TGTGCCAGCAGCTTATCGGGGGTTCGCCGGGACTATTCGGCCAATGAGCAGTTCTTC. The gene calls are TRBV5-6 and TRBJ2-1; 7 nucleotides align to TRBD2. Germline loops: CDR1 SGHDT, CDR2 YYEEEE. J was trimmed by 6 bases and V by 2 bases; bases with no gene match: 20. The CDR3 totals 19 residues.

The CDR3, as DNA: TGTGCCACCAGCACCACGTACGGAACATACAATGAGCAGTTCTTC. It yields the protein CATSTTYGTYNEQFF. J is TRBJ2-1 and V is TRBV15; D is undetermined. V was trimmed by 4 bases and J by 4 bases, leaving 14 bases between them. This CDR3 is built from 15 residues. Germline assignment: CDR1 LNHNV and CDR2 YYDKDF (reference sequence).

The CDR3 loop is CASSPPFETQYF. The CDR3, as DNA: TGTGCCAGCAGCCCACCTTTCGAGACCCAGTACTTC. The V and J genes are TRBV7-2 and TRBJ2-5; D call uncertain. The V end lost 5 bases, the J end lost 5 bases, and 9 bases lay between the germline ends. The V gene's germline CDR1 is SGHTA and CDR2 FQGNSA. The CDR3 runs to 12 residues.

This clonotype was observed a handful of times. This chain uses TRBV11-1 with TRBJ2-1, with D tentatively TRBD1 (6 bases). Germline V lookup: CDR1 SGHAT, CDR2 FQDESV (reference sequence). The V end was cut by 5 bases, the J end by 2 bases, with 13 bases between. This CDR3 is built from 15 residues. In DNA, the CDR3 is TGTGCCAGCAGCCGCATGGGGGCTACCTACAATGAGCAGTTCTTC. This codes for CASSRMGATYNEQFF.

This clonotype was found many times. This chain joins TRBV12-3 or TRBV12-4 and TRBJ1-1; a possible D gene is TRBD1 (5 bases). Trimming cost V 2 bases and J 4 bases, with 8 bases left between them. The CDR3 consists of 13 residues. The CDR3 nucleotides are TGTGCCAGCAGTTTACAGGGTGGCACTGAAGCTTTCTTT. Its translation: CASSLQGGTEAFF.

The chain combines TRBV6-5 with TRBJ2-5; 7 bases align to TRBD2. This CDR3 contains 17 residues. Germline V gene lookup returns CDR1 MNHEY and CDR2 SVGAGI. V shed 0 bases, J shed 5 bases, and the junction held 12 bases outside the gene matches. The CDR3 DNA follows: TGTGCCAGCAGTTACTCCGATTTCGGGGGGAGTGGGGAGACCCAGTACTTC. As protein: CASSYSDFGGSGETQYF.

This rearrangement joins TRBV5-8 to TRBJ2-1; TRBD1 matches 7 bases. CDR3 length equals 16 residues. Per germline, CDR1 SGHTS and CDR2 YDEGEE. The V segment lost 5 bases and the J segment 0 bases; nucleotides outside the gene matches: 8. The CDR3 nucleotides read TGTGCCAGCAGAACTTCGACAGGGAGCTCCTACAATGAGCAGTTCTTC. The encoded protein is CASRTSTGSSYNEQFF.

The chain carries TRBV7-3 and TRBJ2-1; 7 nucleotides agree with TRBD2. With 2 bases clipped from V and 5 bases from J, the junction kept 9 bases outside the gene matches. The CDR3 is 16 residues long. The germline V gene encodes CDR1 SGHTA and CDR2 FQGTGA. The chain's CDR3 is CASSLRGGSGDNEQFF. CDR3 DNA: TGTGCCAGCAGCTTACGGGGCGGGAGTGGGGACAATGAGCAGTTCTTC.

V and J are TRBV20-1 and TRBJ2-7, with 8 nucleotides matching TRBD2. J was trimmed by 0 bases and V by 6 bases; bases with no gene match: 10. This CDR3 contains 15 residues. Germline V CDR1 and CDR2: DFQATT, SNEGSKA (reference sequence). The CDR3 spells CSAPKLAAYSYEQYF. CDR3 DNA sequence: TGCAGTGCCCCAAAACTAGCGGCGTACTCCTACGAGCAGTACTTC.

This clonotype was seen more than once but under ten times. The rearrangement links TRBV7-2 to TRBJ2-7; TRBD2 matches at 8 bases. V lost 1 base to trimming and J lost 4 bases; unmatched junction nucleotides: 9. The length of the CDR3 is 16 residues. Germline CDR1 and CDR2: SGHTA and FQGNSA. The CDR3 DNA follows: TGTGCCAGCAGCTTAGAGGGCGGGAGGACCCTATACGAGCAGTACTTC. Amino acids: CASSLEGGRTLYEQYF.

The chain couples TRBV2 to TRBJ2-1; D ambiguous. This CDR3 region has 15 residues. Germline-derived CDR1 and CDR2 are SNHLY and FYNNEI. V was shortened by 3 bases and J by 1 base, with 10 bases between the two germline ends. The CDR3 DNA is TGTGCCAGCAGTGAGAGGTGGTCGTCCTACAATGAGCAGTTCTTC. Its translation: CASSERWSSYNEQFF.